Following are 14 T cell receptor beta chains from one sample sequenced in a study of Ad26.COV2.S vaccination and SARS-CoV-2 variants. Repertoires were generated with immunoSEQ multiplex PCR, while TCRdb's copy carries only in-frame clones and drops some. The sample yields 250,000 to 300,000 clones, roughly 86% seen once. Treatment reported: 15 to 20 received Ad26.COV2.S at low or high dose, single or two shots; a few received placebo; per-sample allocation not given. After the first vaccine or placebo injection, samples were drawn on day 63. The sequencing used peripheral blood, collected in a trial of Ad26.COV2.S vaccine versus placebo. These receptors were obtained from a person between 18 and 60 years old who received the Ad26.COV2.S COVID-19 vaccine or a placebo.

The chain joins TRBV7-8 to TRBJ1-1; TRBD1 might be the D (5 bases). Germline lookup yields CDR1 SGHVS and CDR2 FQNEAQ. The CDR3 is 15 residues long. Trimming shortened V by 5 bases and J by 6 bases, and 19 bases separated the two germline ends. As DNA, the CDR3 is TGTGCCAGCAGCGACGCGCCGGGGGGATTGGCTGAAGCTTTCTTT. As protein: CASSDAPGGLAEAFF.

The chain couples TRBV28 to TRBJ2-7; TRBD2 matches at 8 bases. This CDR3 has 13 residues. Germline V gene data show CDR1 as MDHEN and CDR2 as SYDVKM. V lost 5 bases to trimming and J lost 2 bases; unmatched junction nucleotides: 2. The DNA for the CDR3 is TGTGCCAGCAGTCGCGGGGGGACCTACGAGCAGTACTTC. Translation: CASSRGGTYEQYF.

The V call is TRBV4-3, the J call TRBJ2-7; the D is unclear. The CDR3 sequence is 13 residues long. Trimming cost V 1 base and J 1 base, with 5 bases left between them. Germline V CDR1 and CDR2: LGHNA, YSLEER. CDR3 amino acids: CASSQGRSYEQYF. CDR3 DNA sequence: TGCGCCAGCAGCCAAGGCAGGTCCTACGAGCAGTACTTC.

The chain couples TRBV9 to TRBJ1-6; 8 positions match TRBD1. Germline V gives CDR1 SGDLS, CDR2 YYNGEE. Trimming at V came to 2 bases and at J to 7 bases, leaving 2 bases not matched to a gene. This CDR3 has 14 amino acids. The CDR3 sequence is CASSVDRANSPLHF. The CDR3 bases are TGTGCCAGCAGCGTGGACAGGGCCAATTCACCCCTCCACTTT.

This chain uses TRBV19 with TRBJ1-1; TRBD1 matches 7 bases. Germline-derived CDR1 and CDR2 are LNHDA and SQIVND (reference sequence). With 9 bases clipped from V and 1 base from J, the junction kept 11 bases outside the gene matches. The CDR3 extends over 15 amino acids. The CDR3 loop reads CASRPRTGPNTEAFF. The CDR3 bases are TGTGCCAGCCGACCCCGGACAGGCCCGAACACTGAAGCTTTCTTT.

V and J are TRBV10-3 and TRBJ1-2, with D perhaps TRBD1 (5 bases). The CDR3 runs to 14 residues. Germline CDR1 ENHRY, CDR2 SYGVKD. Trimming shortened V by 4 bases and J by 1 base, and 10 bases separated the two germline ends. CDR3 bases: TGTGCCATCAGTGCCGGGGCTTTTAACTATGGCTACACCTTC. The encoded protein is CAISAGAFNYGYTF.

This clone showed up just once. V usage is TRBV6-2 or TRBV6-3 and J usage is TRBJ1-2; 7 nucleotides align to TRBD1. CDR1 and CDR2 from the germline V gene are MNHEY and SVGEGT. Trimming took 4 bases from V and 1 from J; bases not matched to a gene: 12. The CDR3 totals 17 residues. The CDR3 DNA follows: TGTGCCAGCAGTTCTAGGGCGGGACAGACCAATAACTATGGCTACACCTTC. Protein: CASSSRAGQTNNYGYTF.

The chain carries TRBV7-2 and TRBJ2-7; TRBD2 matches at 7 bases. Germline-derived CDR1 and CDR2 are SGHTA and FQGNSA. V dropped 2 bases and J dropped 5; count of bases not matched to a gene: 6. This CDR3 is built from 14 residues. The CDR3 is CASSLTGTNNEQYF. The CDR3 nucleotides are TGTGCCAGCAGCTTAACCGGGACTAACAACGAGCAGTACTTC.

This clone was observed a few times. This chain connects TRBV4-1 to TRBJ2-7, with 11 bases aligning to TRBD2. This CDR3 region has 14 residues. Trimming at V came to 1 base and at J to 6 bases, leaving 2 bases not matched to a gene. From germline, CDR1 is MGHRA and CDR2 YSYEKL. CDR3 region: CASSQAGLAVEQYF. The CDR3 DNA sequence: TGCGCCAGCAGCCAAGCGGGACTAGCGGTCGAGCAGTACTTC.

This clone appeared a few times. This chain links TRBV27 with TRBJ1-5; maybe TRBD1 (6 bases). The CDR3 totals 14 residues. Trimming left V 4 bases short and J 1 base short, with 8 bases between. Germline loops: CDR1 MNHEY, CDR2 SMNVEV (reference sequence). The CDR3: CASSYTGSNQPQHF. CDR3 sequence (DNA): TGTGCCAGCAGTTATACAGGGAGCAATCAGCCCCAGCATTTT.

This clone was found many times. The chain carries TRBV6-5 and TRBJ1-1, with 9 bases identical to TRBD1. The ends lost 2 bases at V and 7 bases at J; junction bases unmatched: 2. Per germline, CDR1 MNHEY and CDR2 SVGAGI. This CDR3 has 13 residues. CDR3 region: CASSYTGGGEAFF. The CDR3 DNA reads as TGTGCCAGCAGTTACACAGGGGGCGGTGAAGCTTTCTTT.

This clone was observed a handful of times. V gene TRBV5-1 combines with J gene TRBJ1-2, with TRBD1 matching 12 bases. The CDR3 sequence is 14 residues long. Germline values: CDR1 SGHRS, CDR2 YFSETQ. With 9 bases clipped from V and 14 bases from J, the junction kept 17 bases outside the gene matches. The CDR3 bases are TGCGCCACCTCAATGGGGACAGGGGGCTCGGCAGGGACCTTC. This codes for CATSMGTGGSAGTF.

The V and J genes are TRBV6-5 and TRBJ2-1; D might be TRBD1 or TRBD2, each matching 5 bases. The CDR3 contains 14 residues. V was clipped by 2 bases and J by 7 bases, with 12 bases between them. The germline CDR1 and CDR2 sequences are MNHEY and SVGAGI. As DNA, the CDR3 is TGTGCCAGCAGTTACAGGGTGGGACGTAATGAGCAGTTCTTC. Protein sequence: CASSYRVGRNEQFF.

This chain connects TRBV2 to TRBJ2-5, with D unclear. Germline values: CDR1 SNHLY, CDR2 FYNNEI. The V end lost 1 base, the J end lost 1 base, and 4 bases lay between the germline ends. The length of the CDR3 is 13 residues. The DNA of the CDR3 is TGTGCCAGCAGTGAAGGCTTCCAAGAGACCCAGTACTTC. This sequence encodes CASSEGFQETQYF.